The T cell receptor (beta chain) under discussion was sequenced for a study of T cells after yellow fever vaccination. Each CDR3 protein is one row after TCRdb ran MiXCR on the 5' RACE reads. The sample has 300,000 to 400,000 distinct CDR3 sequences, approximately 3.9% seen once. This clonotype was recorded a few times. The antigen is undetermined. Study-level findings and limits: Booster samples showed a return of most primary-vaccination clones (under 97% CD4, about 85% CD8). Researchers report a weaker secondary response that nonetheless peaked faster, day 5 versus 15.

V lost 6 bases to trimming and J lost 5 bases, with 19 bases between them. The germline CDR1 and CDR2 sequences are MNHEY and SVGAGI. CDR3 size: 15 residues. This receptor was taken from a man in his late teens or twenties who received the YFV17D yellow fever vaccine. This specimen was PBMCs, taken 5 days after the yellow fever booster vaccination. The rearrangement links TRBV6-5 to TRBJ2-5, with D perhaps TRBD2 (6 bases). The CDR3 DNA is TGTGCCAGCAGCTACGCCTCGCGGGGTGGGGAGACCCAGTACTTC. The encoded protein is CASSYASRGGETQYF.